This entry describes one T cell receptor beta chain. What it recognizes is unknown. Trimming took 1 base from V and 1 from J, leaving 13 bases between them. This CDR3 spans 16 amino acids. Germline assignment: CDR1 SGHVS and CDR2 FNYEAQ. The protocol was immunoSEQ multiplex PCR, while the TCRdb copy is restricted to in-frame clones and leaves out a portion. This table holds 90,000 to 130,000 clones, approximately 94% found once. This entry belongs to a study of T cell responses to AZD1222 COVID-19 vaccine. The study's findings and limits: It was only after the peak T cell response that any repertoires were sampled. Donors were largely white British and mainly female; clonal diversity was possibly underestimated.

Whether given at about 4 or about 12 weeks, second doses were pooled. The rearrangement uses TRBV7-6 and TRBJ1-1; maybe TRBD1 (5 bases). The sequence derives from an adult who received the AZD1222 COVID-19 vaccine. The source material was peripheral blood, sampled 28 days after the second AZD1222 dose. Written as DNA, the CDR3 is TGTGCCAGCAGCTTAGGGACGGGACGGGCGAACACTGAAGCTTTCTTT. Protein sequence: CASSLGTGRANTEAFF.